The 17 T cell receptor beta chains below come from one sample, sequenced in a study of cytomegalovirus exposure and HLA in healthy donors. Only in-frame clones appear in the TCRdb table, and some are missing; sequencing was by immunoSEQ multiplex PCR. The sample shows about 84,000 clones, about nine tenths of them seen only once. Sequenced sample: PBMCs. The receptors here all came from a man younger than 40 in good health and CMV-seronegative.

The V and J genes are TRBV5-1 and TRBJ1-1; TRBD1 might be the D (5 bases). Trimming shortened V by 2 bases and J by 4 bases, and 15 bases separated the two germline ends. CDR1 and CDR2 from the germline V gene are SGHRS and YFSETQ. This CDR3 has 15 residues. In DNA, the CDR3 is TGCGCCAGCAGCTTAGAAGGGGTTGATGGCACTGAAGCTTTCTTT. This translates into CASSLEGVDGTEAFF.

This chain links TRBV28 with TRBJ2-7; possible D gene TRBD2, 5 bases. Deletions cut 5 bases from V and 4 bases from J, with 15 bases between. The V gene's germline CDR1 is MDHEN and CDR2 SYDVKM. The CDR3 extends over 14 amino acids. For the CDR3, the DNA is TGTGCCAGCAGTCCCCCGGGTAGAGGGTACGAGCAGTACTTC. This gives the protein CASSPPGRGYEQYF.

V is TRBV11-2 and J is TRBJ1-1; D unclear. Trimming left V 1 base short and J 6 bases short, with 18 bases between. This CDR3 region has 16 residues. Germline lookup yields CDR1 SGHAT and CDR2 FQNNGV. CDR3 loop: CASSLARPGRDAEAFF. The CDR3 DNA reads as TGTGCCAGCAGCTTAGCCCGTCCCGGGAGAGACGCTGAAGCTTTCTTT.

V and J are TRBV29-1 and TRBJ1-3, with D unclear. Germline V gene lookup returns CDR1 SQVTM and CDR2 ANQGSEA. CDR3 length: 12 residues. V was trimmed by 3 bases and J by 0 bases, leaving 3 bases between them. CDR3: CSVDISGNTIYF. In DNA, the CDR3 is TGCAGCGTTGACATCTCTGGAAACACCATATATTTT.

The chain joins TRBV11-2 to TRBJ2-2, with D unclear. Trimming left V 5 bases short and J 1 base short, with 8 bases between. This CDR3 is 14 amino acids long. Per the germline V gene, CDR1 is SGHAT and CDR2 is FQNNGV. CDR3 residues: CASSPLGNTGELFF. For the CDR3, the DNA is TGTGCCAGCAGCCCCCTAGGGAACACCGGGGAGCTGTTTTTT.

The J gene is TRBJ2-1, the V gene TRBV7-2; TRBD2 aligns across 10 bases. The germline V gene has CDR1 SGHTA and CDR2 FQGNSA. The V and J ends lost 1 base and 9 bases, in that order; junction bases with no gene match: 12. The CDR3 spans 17 residues. CDR3 nucleotides: TGTGCCAGCAGCTTAGTTCCAGCGGGGGGGCCCGTTGTTGAGCAGTTCTTC. This sequence encodes CASSLVPAGGPVVEQFF.

This clone has just a few counts. V usage is TRBV9 and J usage is TRBJ1-5, with TRBD1 identical over 7 bases. Germline assignment: CDR1 SGDLS and CDR2 YYNGEE. The CDR3 has 15 residues. Losses at the gene ends were 0 bases for V and 4 bases for J; bases not matched to a gene: 4. CDR3 loop: CASSVEGASNQPQHF. CDR3 bases: TGTGCCAGCAGCGTAGAGGGGGCCAGTAATCAGCCCCAGCATTTT. Filled out from reference TRBV9 and TRBJ1-5, the complete variable domain reads DSGVTQTPKHLITATGQRVTLRCSPRSGDLSVYWYQQSLDQGLQFLIQYYNGEERAKGNILERFSAQQFPDLHSELNLSSLELGDSALYFCASSVEGASNQPQHFGDGTRLSIL.

The chain is built from TRBV19 and TRBJ1-2, with D perhaps TRBD1 (5 bases). This CDR3 comprises 15 residues. CDR1 LNHDA and CDR2 SQIVND come from the germline V gene (reference sequence). V dropped 7 bases and J dropped 8 bases, with 23 bases sitting between them. This CDR3 reads CASTLNWGVGRGYTF. As DNA, the CDR3 is TGTGCCAGTACTCTAAATTGGGGGGTCGGGAGAGGCTACACCTTC.

The J gene is TRBJ2-5, the V gene TRBV27, with TRBD2 matching 15 bases. The germline CDR1 and CDR2 sequences are MNHEY and SMNVEV (reference sequence). CDR3 length: 19 residues. V was pared by 4 bases and J by 2 bases, with 11 bases of the junction left unmatched. The CDR3, as DNA: TGTGCCAGCAGTTCCCGCTGGACTAGCGGGGGGGTACTGCAAGAGACCCAGTACTTC. Its translation is CASSSRWTSGGVLQETQYF.

The V gene is TRBV18, the J gene TRBJ1-5, with TRBD1 matching 9 bases. Germline V gene sequence: CDR1 KGHSH, CDR2 LQKENI. The CDR3 runs 16 residues. The V gene end was trimmed by 2 bases and the J gene end by 5 bases; junction bases not matched to a gene: 7. CDR3 amino acids: CASSPEGTGSDQPQHF. The CDR3 DNA sequence: TGTGCCAGCTCACCAGAGGGGACAGGGTCCGATCAGCCCCAGCATTTT.

In its sample, this clone was seen once. The chain couples TRBV6-5 to TRBJ1-1; 7 nucleotides agree with TRBD1. Germline assignment: CDR1 MNHEY and CDR2 SVGAGI. The CDR3 sequence is 16 residues long. J lost 5 bases, V lost 2 bases, and 11 bases had no gene match. The CDR3 DNA reads as TGTGCCAGCAGTTACGATCTGAGGGGGCGCGGGACTGAAGCTTTCTTT. It is translated as CASSYDLRGRGTEAFF.

This chain uses TRBV7-9 with TRBJ1-2, with D hard to call. V was trimmed by 5 bases and J by 4 bases, leaving 5 bases between them. CDR3 length: 11 amino acids. The germline CDR1 and CDR2 sequences are SEHNR and FQNEAQ (reference sequence). CDR3 protein: CASSRSYGYTF. CDR3 nucleotides: TGTGCCAGCAGCCGCAGCTATGGCTACACCTTC.

The chain recombines TRBV19 with TRBJ2-1; 8 nucleotides match TRBD1. With 8 bases clipped from V and 6 bases from J, the junction kept 15 bases outside the gene matches. Germline V lookup: CDR1 LNHDA, CDR2 SQIVND (reference sequence). CDR3 length: 16 amino acids. In DNA form, the CDR3 reads TGTGCCAGTCTTAACCCCGGGACAGGAGGGCGCAATGAGCAGTTCTTC. It specifies CASLNPGTGGRNEQFF.

The chain carries TRBV5-4 and TRBJ2-7; 8 bases fit TRBD1. The CDR3 is 15 amino acids. Losses at the gene ends were 0 bases for V and 1 base for J; bases not matched to a gene: 3. Germline V gives CDR1 SGHNT, CDR2 YYREEE (reference sequence). The CDR3 nucleotides read TGTGCCAGCAGCTTGGGGCAGGGGGCTTCCTACGAGCAGTACTTC. Protein sequence: CASSLGQGASYEQYF.

CDR3 in amino acids: CASRTDRGNGNTIYF. The CDR3 DNA is TGTGCCAGCAGAACGGACAGGGGCAATGGAAACACCATATATTTT. The rearrangement joins TRBV28 to TRBJ1-3; 9 bases line up with TRBD1. With 6 bases clipped from V and 3 bases from J, the junction kept 6 bases outside the gene matches. This CDR3 spans 15 amino acids. CDR1 is MDHEN and CDR2 is SYDVKM in the germline V gene. The variable domain in full, with the rest retrieved from reference TRBV28 and TRBJ1-3, is DVKVTQSSRYLVKRTGEKVFLECVQDMDHENMFWYRQDPGLGLRLIYFSYDVKMKEKGDIPEGYSVSREKKERFSLILESASTNQTSMYLCASRTDRGNGNTIYFGEGSWLTVV.

The V call is TRBV7-6, the J call TRBJ2-3, with 10 nucleotides matching TRBD1. Germline V gene sequence: CDR1 SGHVS, CDR2 FNYEAQ. V was pared by 6 bases and J by 6 bases, with 12 bases of the junction left unmatched. CDR3 length: 16 amino acids. The CDR3 DNA sequence: TGTGCCAGCAGTCCTACTGCCGGGACAGGGGCCGATACGCAGTATTTT. This gives the protein CASSPTAGTGADTQYF. The complete variable domain, with remaining parts taken from reference TRBV7-6 and TRBJ2-3, reads GAGVSQSPRYKVTKRGQDVALRCDPISGHVSLYWYRQALGQGPEFLTYFNYEAQQDKSGLPNDRFSAERPEGSISTLTIQRTEQRDSAMYRCASSPTAGTGADTQYFGPGTRLTVL.

The rearrangement links TRBV5-4 to TRBJ2-7; 9 bases are shared with TRBD1. Trimming took 5 bases from V and 3 from J; bases not matched to a gene: 9. CDR3 size: 15 residues. Germline V gene data show CDR1 as SGHNT and CDR2 as YYREEE (reference sequence). As DNA, the CDR3 is TGTGCCAGCAGTAACCCCGGGACAGGGTACTACGAGCAGTACTTC. Its protein product is CASSNPGTGYYEQYF.